This TCR beta chain was profiled in a study of CD8 T cells in Susac syndrome. The authors reverse transcribed roughly 0.5 to 1 ug RNA with random hexamers. MiXCR was run by TCRdb on the immunoSEQ multiplex PCR reads, yielding one entry per CDR3 protein. The top ten hold about 0.088% of the sample, which has 200,000 to 250,000 distinct CDR3 sequences, around 96% seen once. Germline V gives CDR1 DFQATT, CDR2 SNEGSKA (reference sequence). Trimming stripped 3 bases from V and 0 bases from J, with 12 bases between. The CDR3 loop spans 15 amino acids. The source material was CD4+ T cells from PBMCs. The rearrangement joins TRBV20-1 to TRBJ1-3; D is ambiguous. The TCR sequence derives from a human donor with multiple sclerosis. This CDR3 reads CSASGLASSGNTIYF. The CDR3 nucleotides read TGCAGTGCTAGTGGCTTGGCATCCTCTGGAAACACCATATATTTT.